The rows below give T cell receptor beta chains drawn from one sample of a study of T cell changes during pregnancy in multiple sclerosis. Clones were read by immunoSEQ multiplex PCR, and TCRdb kept only the in-frame ones, dropping some. The data contain under 85,000 clones, about nine tenths of them singletons. The material sequenced was peripheral blood, taken in the third trimester of pregnancy. These receptors were taken from a female donor with multiple sclerosis, enrolled in a pregnancy study. Both conserved end residues are trimmed from each CDR3.

>TRBV7-2|TRBJ2-3|13
ASSFGGPSTDTQY
>TRBV5-6|TRBJ2-5|13
ASSLYAGGQETQY
>TRBV7-2|TRBJ2-1|10
ASSWAGREQF
>TRBV19|TRBJ1-2|14
ASSLVGQGADYGYT
>TRBV30|TRBJ1-1|14
AWRRAGVLMNTEAF
>TRBV7-2|TRBJ2-4|12
ASSSSGAENIQY
>TRBV9|TRBJ1-2|16
ASSVDPEGDSTNYGYT
>TRBV5-1|TRBJ2-7|13
ATSDSIDSTYEQY
>TRBV4-3|TRBJ2-1|16
ASSQEGWRGARYNEQF
>TRBV6-5|TRBJ2-7|11
ASSYMPVYEQY
>TRBV5-1|TRBJ2-2|13
ASSFVGADTGELF
>TRBV10-3|TRBJ1-2|11
ATRGREDYGYT
>TRBV2|TRBJ2-3|16
ASNQGASGGSGADTQY
>TRBV6-5|TRBJ2-7|13
ASSYSGSDNYEQY
>TRBV6-5|TRBJ2-1|11
ASTTLVGQEQF
>TRBV6-1|TRBJ1-5|12
ASSVSGGNQPQH
>TRBV11-2|TRBJ2-2|10
ASSFYTGELF
>TRBV9|TRBJ2-5|16
ASSVAPVGSGGSETQY
>TRBV27|TRBJ1-1|14
ASRGTGGAWNTEAF
>TRBV7-8|TRBJ1-1|12
ASSLRGMNTEAF
>TRBV5-4|TRBJ2-6|15
ASSGPGHPSGANVLT
>TRBV11-2|TRBJ1-2|14
ASSSLNRGRSYGYT
>TRBV6-1|TRBJ2-2|13
ASRGVQRNTGELF
>TRBV6-1|TRBJ2-2|11
ASMILTSGELF
>TRBV6-1|TRBJ2-7|12
ASSEGPRVSEQY
>TRBV5-1|TRBJ1-1|10
ASSFDRGEAF
>TRBV21-1|TRBJ2-5|14
ASSKALAETQETQY